The 27 T cell receptor beta chains reported below all come from one sample, sequenced in a study of T cell responses to AZD1222 COVID-19 vaccine. Here immunoSEQ multiplex PCR was the method, and the copy in TCRdb shows in-frame clones only, minus some. The sample has 70,000 to 90,000 clones; about 84% are singletons. The material was peripheral blood, obtained on day 0 of AZD1222 vaccination. These TCRs come from an adult in good health.

V usage is TRBV6-6 and J usage is TRBJ2-3, with D maybe TRBD2 (7 bases). Germline lookup yields CDR1 MNHNY and CDR2 SVGAGI (reference sequence). V was clipped by 6 bases and J by 2 bases, with 12 bases between them. The CDR3 extends over 14 amino acids. CDR3 in DNA: TGTGCCAGCAGGCCCGGGGGGCTCACAGATACGCAGTATTTT. Protein sequence: CASRPGGLTDTQYF.

The CDR3 sequence is CASSPDRSQQYF. The CDR3 nucleotides read TGTGCCAGCAGCCCCGACAGGTCCCAGCAGTACTTC. The chain recombines TRBV6-5 with TRBJ2-7; maybe TRBD1 (6 bases). Per the germline V gene, CDR1 is MNHEY and CDR2 is SVGAGI. CDR3 length: 12 residues. V was shortened by 6 bases and J by 8 bases, with 14 bases between the two germline ends.

V usage is TRBV7-9 and J usage is TRBJ2-1; a possible D gene is TRBD1 (6 bases). Germline lookup yields CDR1 SEHNR and CDR2 FQNEAQ (reference sequence). The CDR3 runs to 14 residues. V gave up 3 bases and J gave up 4 bases, with 10 bases separating them. The CDR3 region has the DNA TGTGCCAGCAGCTTCCGGGACATTTACAATGAGCAGTTCTTC. Translation gives CASSFRDIYNEQFF.

The gene calls are TRBV7-9 and TRBJ2-3; D is perhaps TRBD2 (5 bases). CDR1 and CDR2 (germline): SEHNR, FQNEAQ (reference sequence). V was trimmed by 0 bases and J by 6 bases, leaving 10 bases between them. This CDR3 is 14 amino acids long. Here the CDR3 reads CASSLAGDGDTQYF. As DNA, the CDR3 is TGTGCCAGCAGCTTAGCGGGAGATGGCGATACGCAGTATTTT. Based on the CDR3 plus reference TRBV7-9 and TRBJ2-3, the full variable domain is DTGVSQNPRHKITKRGQNVTFRCDPISEHNRLYWYRQTLGQGPEFLTYFQNEAQLEKSRLLSDRFSAERPKGSFSTLEIQRTEQGDSAMYLCASSLAGDGDTQYFGPGTRLTVL.

The rearrangement uses TRBV19 and TRBJ2-1; 10 bases are shared with TRBD2. The CDR3 is made up of 19 amino acids. V trimming: 0 bases; J trimming: 5 bases; junction bases outside the gene matches: 13. Germline V CDR1 and CDR2: LNHDA, SQIVND (reference sequence). CDR3 nucleotides: TGTGCCAGTAGTATAGACCCAAGGGGTCTAGCGGGAGCGAACAATGAGCAGTTCTTC. Encoded protein: CASSIDPRGLAGANNEQFF.

This clone occurred a few times. The chain employs TRBV29-1 and TRBJ2-3, with D possibly being TRBD2 (6 bases). V gave up 3 bases and J gave up 2 bases, with 15 bases separating them. The CDR3 contains 15 residues. The germline CDR1 and CDR2 sequences are SQVTM and ANQGSEA. The CDR3 here is CSVEQGGVATDTQYF. As DNA, the CDR3 is TGCAGCGTTGAGCAGGGAGGAGTGGCCACAGATACGCAGTATTTT.

The chain employs TRBV24-1 and TRBJ2-7, with D tentatively TRBD1 or TRBD2 (5 bases each). Germline V CDR1 and CDR2: KGHDR, SFDVKD. V dropped 3 bases and J dropped 2 bases, with 13 bases sitting between them. The CDR3 is 15 amino acids. CDR3 sequence reads: CATSDPRRDPYEQYF. The CDR3 bases are TGTGCCACCAGTGATCCGAGACGGGACCCCTACGAGCAGTACTTC.

The chain combines TRBV19 with TRBJ2-1; 7 bases are a match to TRBD1. V gave up 2 bases and J gave up 1 base; unmatched junction bases: 2. The CDR3 has 15 residues. Germline V gives CDR1 LNHDA, CDR2 SQIVND (reference sequence). CDR3 DNA sequence: TGTGCCAGTAGTATAAGACAGGGATCCTACAATGAGCAGTTCTTC. Translated: CASSIRQGSYNEQFF.

The chain recombines TRBV6-5 with TRBJ2-7, with 15 positions matching TRBD2. J lost 5 bases, V lost 10 bases, and 9 bases had no gene match. Germline lookup yields CDR1 MNHEY and CDR2 SVGAGI. The CDR3 is 15 residues long. The CDR3 here is CAIYRTSGRANEQYF. The CDR3 DNA follows: TGTGCCATCTATAGGACTAGCGGGAGGGCCAACGAGCAGTACTTC.

This clone came up once. The V call is TRBV20-1, the J call TRBJ2-1, with TRBD2 identical over 12 bases. Germline CDR1 is DFQATT and CDR2 is SNEGSKA (reference sequence). The CDR3 totals 14 residues. V was clipped by 3 bases and J by 10 bases; unmatched bases: 7. CDR3: CSASSSGRAWEQFF. CDR3 nucleotide sequence: TGCAGTGCTAGTTCTAGCGGGAGGGCCTGGGAGCAGTTCTTC.

The gene calls are TRBV7-9 and TRBJ2-7; D might be TRBD1 or TRBD2, each matching 6 bases. This CDR3 spans 19 amino acids. Trimming removed 5 bases from V and 2 bases from J, with 28 bases in between. Per germline, CDR1 SEHNR and CDR2 FQNEAQ (reference sequence). CDR3: CASSHPGGATWGLPYEQYF. The DNA for the CDR3 is TGTGCCAGCAGCCACCCCGGAGGGGCTACGTGGGGGCTTCCCTACGAGCAGTACTTC.

The chain employs TRBV13 and TRBJ1-3, with a tentative D call TRBD1 (6 bases). Germline V gives CDR1 PRHDT, CDR2 FYEKMQ (reference sequence). With 3 bases removed from V and 4 bases from J, the gap between germline ends came to 7 bases. This CDR3 comprises 13 residues. The CDR3 DNA reads TGTGCCAGCAGCTTTACAGGGGGAAACACCATATATTTT. As protein: CASSFTGGNTIYF.

The rearrangement uses TRBV12-5 and TRBJ2-1; 7 nucleotides align to TRBD2. Germline trimming cut 6 bases from V and 0 bases from J; bases unmatched to any gene: 8. Per germline, CDR1 LGHNT and CDR2 FRNRAP. The CDR3 spans 16 residues. CDR3 loop: CASGPTSGVSYNEQFF. The CDR3 DNA reads as TGTGCTAGTGGCCCCACCAGCGGGGTCTCCTACAATGAGCAGTTCTTC.

The J gene is TRBJ2-3, the V gene TRBV12-3 or TRBV12-4, with D perhaps TRBD2 (5 bases). The CDR3 length is 12 residues. Trimming took off 3 bases at V and 6 bases at J, with 7 bases between the two ends. The CDR3 sequence: CASSFLADTQYF. The CDR3 DNA reads as TGTGCCAGCAGTTTTTTAGCGGATACGCAGTATTTT.

The chain has TRBV29-1 and TRBJ1-4; D is unresolved. Between the trimmed V and J ends, which lost 6 bases and 5 bases, there was a span of 10 bases. The CDR3 covers 12 residues. CDR1 SQVTM and CDR2 ANQGSEA come from the germline V gene. The CDR3 nucleotides are TGCAGCGTCCGGACTGGGAATGAAAAACTGTTTTTT. It yields the protein CSVRTGNEKLFF.

This rearrangement joins TRBV7-6 to TRBJ2-1; tentative D call: TRBD2 (7 bases). The CDR3 covers 15 residues. Germline CDR1 SGHVS, CDR2 FNYEAQ. V lost 0 bases and J 4 bases, leaving 10 bases between the germline ends. DNA for the CDR3: TGTGCCAGCAGCTTAGCTAGGGGGGGTTACAATGAGCAGTTCTTC. Translation gives CASSLARGGYNEQFF.

The gene calls are TRBV15 and TRBJ2-7, with D perhaps TRBD1 or TRBD2 (6 bases each). Germline V gives CDR1 LNHNV, CDR2 YYDKDF (reference sequence). V was clipped by 5 bases and J by 6 bases, with 17 bases between them. This CDR3 is built from 14 residues. This CDR3 is CATSPGRGPSEQYF. CDR3 sequence (DNA): TGTGCCACCAGCCCTGGACGGGGGCCAAGCGAGCAGTACTTC. Full variable domain (outside the CDR3, taken from reference TRBV15 and TRBJ2-7): DAMVIQNPRYQVTQFGKPVTLSCSQTLNHNVMYWYQQKSSQAPKLLFHYYDKDFNNEADTPDNFQSRRPNTSFCFLDIRSPGLGDTAMYLCATSPGRGPSEQYFGPGTRLTVT.

In DNA form, the CDR3 reads TGTGCCAGCAGTTTCAGGAACACCGGGGAGCTGTTTTTT. As protein: CASSFRNTGELFF. V usage is TRBV12-3 or TRBV12-4 and J usage is TRBJ2-2; D not resolved. V was trimmed by 3 bases and J by 1 base, leaving 3 bases between them. CDR3 length: 13 residues.

The chain is built from TRBV7-9 and TRBJ2-5; D gene ambiguous. This CDR3 region has 14 residues. Germline V lookup: CDR1 SEHNR, CDR2 FQNEAQ (reference sequence). V lost 1 base to trimming and J lost 5 bases, with 11 bases between them. The CDR3 protein is CASSLDLTRETQYF. DNA of the CDR3: TGTGCCAGCAGCTTAGACCTAACCCGGGAGACCCAGTACTTC.

The CDR3 DNA is TGTGCCAGCAGCTATCAACAACCTATCGACAGCTCCTACGAGCAGTACTTC. Its protein is CASSYQQPIDSSYEQYF. The V gene is TRBV28, the J gene TRBJ2-7; tentative D call: TRBD1 (5 bases). V dropped 6 bases and J dropped 0 bases, with 21 bases sitting between them. The CDR3 is 17 residues long. Germline V gives CDR1 MDHEN, CDR2 SYDVKM.

The V and J genes are TRBV5-1 and TRBJ1-3; the D is unclear. The germline CDR1 and CDR2 sequences are SGHRS and YFSETQ. The CDR3 has 14 amino acids. Trimming pared 3 bases from V and 1 base from J, leaving 8 bases between. CDR3 protein: CASSSQDSGNTIYF. The CDR3 nucleotides are TGCGCCAGCAGCTCGCAGGATTCTGGAAACACCATATATTTT.

The chain links TRBV6-5 to TRBJ1-2, with no clear D. Trimming stripped 0 bases from V and 1 base from J, with 9 bases between. Germline CDR1 is MNHEY and CDR2 is SVGAGI. This CDR3 has 15 amino acids. The CDR3 DNA reads as TGTGCCAGCAGTTACTCACCTTGGAATAACTATGGCTACACCTTC. It specifies CASSYSPWNNYGYTF.

The chain links TRBV13 to TRBJ2-3, with unresolved D. V lost 3 bases, J lost 3 bases, and 13 bases lay in between. The CDR3 consists of 15 residues. The germline V gene has CDR1 PRHDT and CDR2 FYEKMQ (reference sequence). The CDR3 DNA reads TGTGCCAGCAGCTTTGGGGTTATGGGTACAGATACGCAGTATTTT. It codes for CASSFGVMGTDTQYF.

The rearrangement links TRBV2 to TRBJ2-3, with a possible D match to TRBD2 (5 bases). The germline V gene encodes CDR1 SNHLY and CDR2 FYNNEI. The CDR3 loop spans 13 amino acids. Trimming shortened V by 7 bases and J by 6 bases, and 14 bases separated the two germline ends. The CDR3 DNA follows: TGTGCCAGCATCATTTTCTCGGGGGATACGCAGTATTTT. It translates to CASIIFSGDTQYF.

V usage is TRBV5-1 and J usage is TRBJ2-3; 12 bases line up with TRBD1. The V and J ends lost 6 bases and 2 bases, in that order; junction bases with no gene match: 7. The length of the CDR3 is 16 residues. Germline V gives CDR1 SGHRS, CDR2 YFSETQ. The CDR3 spells CASTNPGQGATDTQYF. The CDR3 DNA reads TGCGCCAGCACCAATCCGGGACAGGGGGCCACAGATACGCAGTATTTT. Looking up the rest from reference TRBV5-1 and TRBJ2-3 gives the full variable domain: KAGVTQTPRYLIKTRGQQVTLSCSPISGHRSVSWYQQTPGQGLQFLFEYFSETQRNKGNFPGRFSGRQFSNSRSEMNVSTLELGDSALYLCASTNPGQGATDTQYFGPGTRLTVL.

This clone was seen a few times. The V and J genes are TRBV11-2 and TRBJ1-6, with TRBD1 matching 8 bases. The length of the CDR3 is 16 residues. The germline CDR1 and CDR2 sequences are SGHAT and FQNNGV. V was pared by 5 bases and J by 5 bases, with 8 bases of the junction left unmatched. DNA of the CDR3: TGTGCCAGCAGCGCGCGACAGGGGTCGCATAATTCACCCCTCCACTTT. The encoded protein is CASSARQGSHNSPLHF.

V is TRBV3-1 (or the pseudogene TRBV3-2) and J is TRBJ2-6; D gene ambiguous. Trimming removed 7 bases from V and 0 bases from J, with 4 bases in between. The CDR3 totals 13 residues. Germline CDR1 LGHDT, CDR2 YNNKEL (reference sequence). The CDR3 spells CASTSSGANVLTF. CDR3 nucleotide sequence: TGTGCCAGCACAAGCTCTGGGGCCAACGTCCTGACTTTC.